This paragraph covers one TCR beta chain sequence. Its antigen is not identified. Profiling relied on immunoSEQ multiplex PCR, and the TCRdb table lists in-frame clones only, not all of them. The data show nearly 70,000 clones, approximately 94% seen once. The sample is drawn from a study of T cell clonotyping in hematopoietic cell transplantation. The junction had 10 bases not matched to a gene; V was cut back by 1 base and J by 6 bases. Germline V gene sequence: CDR1 LGHNA, CDR2 YNFKEQ. The CDR3 consists of 16 residues. Study findings and constraints: Graft donor and pretransplant recipient Inverse Simpson Index values predicted broader posttransplant TCR diversity. At the given depth, recipient repertoires were over 95% de novo clonotypes. Pathologically expanded recipient clonotypes increased progressively from day 30 to day 180 as diversity fell. Without cell sorting, CD4 versus CD8 contributions remain unresolved.

This TCR derives from a man aged 50-60 years in good health. Some clones in this sample may be carry-over from other donors' samples. This rearrangement joins TRBV4-2 to TRBJ2-7, with 9 bases identical to TRBD1. The sequenced sample consisted of peripheral blood mononuclear cells. CDR3 residues: CASSQGVDRGGREQYF. The CDR3 coding sequence is TGTGCCAGCAGCCAAGGGGTTGACAGGGGGGGACGCGAGCAGTACTTC.